The 12 T cell receptor beta chains reported below all come from one sample, sequenced in a study of molecular identifiers for immune sequencing clone quantification (dated by TCRdb to the late 2010s). The receptor library was made with PCR. Data came from a NextSeq 500. The public reads were quality trimmed at Q25 with fastp and then assembled into clones with MiXCR by TCRdb, keeping productive beta chains. Each entry is one CDR3 protein sequence, shown with its most common DNA and genes. Counted in this sample were over 85,000 distinct CDR3 sequences; approximately 25% of them appeared once. In total, the top ten clones hold less than 0.85% of the sample. Sequencing used naive CD8+ T cells from blood, with Jurkat cell RNA spiked in. The cell subset or site label of this sample denotes: FACS-sorted CD8+CD4-CCR7+CD45RA+ naive T cells. These receptors were obtained from a human donor in good health. Some libraries in this study had Jurkat cell RNA spiked in.

The table lists this clonotype with a few counts. DNA for the CDR3: TGTGCCAGCAGGGGAGAGGGGGCTGAGCAGTTCTTC. It encodes CASRGEGAEQFF. The genes are TRBV2 and TRBJ2-1; 7 nucleotides agree with TRBD1. From germline, CDR1 is SNHLY and CDR2 FYNNEI. The CDR3 runs 12 residues. J gave up 9 bases and V 6 bases, and 5 bases lay outside the gene matches.

The rearrangement uses TRBV6-5 and TRBJ2-3; no clear D gene. Germline CDR1 MNHEY, CDR2 SVGAGI. The V end was cut by 6 bases, the J end by 0 bases, with 10 bases between. This CDR3 is built from 14 residues. CDR3 sequence (DNA): TGTGCCAGCAGCGACGGTCCTAGCACAGATACGCAGTATTTT. Its translation is CASSDGPSTDTQYF.

Only a few counts were recorded for this clonotype. The gene calls are TRBV4-3 and TRBJ1-2; D unresolved. V lost 0 bases to trimming and J lost 5 bases, with 7 bases between them. Germline V CDR1 and CDR2: LGHNA, YSLEER. The CDR3 extends over 13 amino acids. The CDR3 nucleotides are TGCGCCAGCAGCCAAGATATACTATATGGCTACACCTTC. Its translation: CASSQDILYGYTF.

This clonotype came up many times. This chain uses TRBV13 with TRBJ2-4; 9 bases align to TRBD1. V trimming: 4 bases; J trimming: 0 bases; junction bases outside the gene matches: 13. CDR3 length: 19 residues. Germline V CDR1 and CDR2: PRHDT, FYEKMQ (reference sequence). Here the CDR3 reads CASSSWTGDEGLAKNIQYF. CDR3 DNA sequence: TGTGCCAGCAGCTCATGGACAGGGGATGAGGGGCTAGCCAAAAACATTCAGTACTTC.

With regard to this clonotype: A much larger clonotype is one base distant, so this may be a read error. The chain carries TRBV29-1 and TRBJ2-1; D is unclear. This CDR3 is built from 12 residues. Germline V CDR1 and CDR2: SQVTM, ANQGSEA. Trimming left V 3 bases short and J 8 bases short, with 11 bases between. CDR3 region: CSVEGISDEQFF. The CDR3 coding sequence is TGCAGCGTTGAGGGCATCTCGGATGAGCAGTTCTTC.

This clonotype was found a few times. The chain links TRBV27 to TRBJ2-7; 10 bases are shared with TRBD1. CDR1 is MNHEY, CDR2 SMNVEV, per germline (reference sequence). The CDR3 covers 15 residues. J gave up 3 bases and V 7 bases, and 9 bases lay outside the gene matches. CDR3: CASKLGTGAFYEQYF. The CDR3 nucleotides are TGTGCCAGCAAACTGGGGACAGGGGCTTTCTACGAGCAGTACTTC.

In regard to this clonotype: Germline is not matched at one junction end, which may reflect a read error. The gene calls are TRBV23-1 and TRBJ1-4, with D maybe TRBD1 (6 bases). TRBV23-1 belongs to the ORF category, with a function that is uncertain. CDR3 length equals 16 residues. The CDR3 here is CASSQPNRDTNENLFF. The CDR3 coding sequence is TGCGCCAGCAGTCAACCCAACCGGGACACAAATGAAAACCTGTTTTTT.

Notes on this clonotype: Being one base from a much bigger clone, this may be a read error. The rearrangement links TRBV7-3 to TRBJ2-5, with 14 bases fitting TRBD2. CDR3 length equals 15 residues. From germline, CDR1 is SGHTA and CDR2 FQGTGA. Written as DNA, the CDR3 is TGTGCCGGCAGCCCAGGGACTAGCGGGAGTGAGACCCAGTACTTC. Translating gives CAGSPGTSGSETQYF.

Regarding this clonotype: This clone may be a read error of a much larger clone one base away. The chain employs TRBV9 and TRBJ1-1, with TRBD1 as a possible D gene (6 bases). The CDR3 covers 14 residues. Germline CDR1 and CDR2: SGDLS and YYNGEE. The CDR3 sequence is CASGVGGAFAEAFF. In DNA form, the CDR3 reads TGTGCCAGCGGCGTTGGGGGGGCGTTCGCTGAAGCTTTCTTT.

This clonotype was detected many times. The chain links TRBV7-9 to TRBJ1-1, with no clear D. The V end lost 3 bases, the J end lost 6 bases, and 11 bases lay between the germline ends. Germline lookup yields CDR1 SEHNR and CDR2 FQNEAQ (reference sequence). This CDR3 region has 13 residues. The CDR3 nucleotides read TGTGCCAGCAGCTTTTCTGTGAGCGCTGAAGCTTTCTTT. Translated, it gives CASSFSVSAEAFF. Drawing the rest from reference TRBV7-9 and TRBJ1-1, the complete variable domain is DTGVSQNPRHKITKRGQNVTFRCDPISEHNRLYWYRQTLGQGPEFLTYFQNEAQLEKSRLLSDRFSAERPKGSFSTLEIQRTEQGDSAMYLCASSFSVSAEAFFGQGTRLTVV.

V is TRBV4-3 and J is TRBJ1-5; 9 bases are shared with TRBD1. Trimming took 0 bases from V and 5 from J; bases not matched to a gene: 5. CDR1 and CDR2 (germline): LGHNA, YSLEER. CDR3 length: 16 residues. The CDR3 sequence is CASSQDLGQGHQPQHF. For the CDR3, the DNA is TGCGCCAGCAGCCAAGATTTGGGACAGGGTCATCAGCCCCAGCATTTT.

The chain uses TRBV27 and TRBJ2-1; D gene unclear. Trimming pared 0 bases from V and 7 bases from J, leaving 10 bases between. The CDR3 totals 14 residues. Germline assignment: CDR1 MNHEY and CDR2 SMNVEV (reference sequence). CDR3 residues: CASSLSEGINEQFF. The CDR3 DNA sequence: TGTGCCAGCAGTTTATCTGAAGGGATTAATGAGCAGTTCTTC.